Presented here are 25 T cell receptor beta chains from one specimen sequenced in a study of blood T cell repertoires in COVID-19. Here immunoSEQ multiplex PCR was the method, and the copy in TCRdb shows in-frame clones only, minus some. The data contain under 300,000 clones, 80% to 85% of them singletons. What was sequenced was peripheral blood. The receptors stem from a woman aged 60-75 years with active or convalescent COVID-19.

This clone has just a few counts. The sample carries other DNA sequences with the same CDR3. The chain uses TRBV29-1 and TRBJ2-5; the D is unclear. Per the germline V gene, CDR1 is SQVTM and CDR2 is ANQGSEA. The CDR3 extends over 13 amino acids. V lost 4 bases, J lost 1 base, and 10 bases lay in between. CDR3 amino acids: CSVVWRSQETQYF. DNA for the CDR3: TGCAGCGTTGTTTGGCGGTCCCAAGAGACCCAGTACTTC.

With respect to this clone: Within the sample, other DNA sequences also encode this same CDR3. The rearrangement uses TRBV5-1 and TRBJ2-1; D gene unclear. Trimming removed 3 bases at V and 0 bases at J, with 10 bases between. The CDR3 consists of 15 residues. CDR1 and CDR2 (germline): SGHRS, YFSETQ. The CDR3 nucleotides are TGCGCCAGCAGCTCAGGTCAGAGCTCCTACAATGAGCAGTTCTTC. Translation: CASSSGQSSYNEQFF. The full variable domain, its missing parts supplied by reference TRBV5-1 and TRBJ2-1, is KAGVTQTPRYLIKTRGQQVTLSCSPISGHRSVSWYQQTPGQGLQFLFEYFSETQRNKGNFPGRFSGRQFSNSRSEMNVSTLELGDSALYLCASSSGQSSYNEQFFGPGTRLTVL.

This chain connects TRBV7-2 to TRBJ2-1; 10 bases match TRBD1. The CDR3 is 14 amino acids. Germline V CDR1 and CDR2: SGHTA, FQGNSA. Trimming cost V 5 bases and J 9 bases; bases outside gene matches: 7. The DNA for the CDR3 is TGTGCCAGCAGCCCGAGACAGGGGGCAAGTGAGCAGTTCTTC. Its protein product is CASSPRQGASEQFF.

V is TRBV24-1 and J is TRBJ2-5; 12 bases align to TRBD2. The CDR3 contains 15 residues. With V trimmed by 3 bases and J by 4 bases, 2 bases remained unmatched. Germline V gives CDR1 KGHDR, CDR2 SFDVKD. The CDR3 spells CATSDASGGVETQYF. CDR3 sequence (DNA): TGTGCCACCAGTGATGCTAGCGGGGGGGTAGAGACCCAGTACTTC.

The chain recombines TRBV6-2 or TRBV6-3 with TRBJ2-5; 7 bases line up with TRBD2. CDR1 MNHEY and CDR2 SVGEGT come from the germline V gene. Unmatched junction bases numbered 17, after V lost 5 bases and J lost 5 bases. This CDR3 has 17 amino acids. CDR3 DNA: TGTGCCAGCAGTCACCCTTTACGGACCGCCGGGGGGGAGACCCAGTACTTC. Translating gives CASSHPLRTAGGETQYF.

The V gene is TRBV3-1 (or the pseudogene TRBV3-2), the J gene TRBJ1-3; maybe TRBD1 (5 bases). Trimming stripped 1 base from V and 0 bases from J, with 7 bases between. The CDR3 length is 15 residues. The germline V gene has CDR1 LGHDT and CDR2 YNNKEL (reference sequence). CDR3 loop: CASSQVRGSGNTIYF. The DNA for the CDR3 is TGTGCCAGCAGCCAAGTAAGGGGCTCTGGAAACACCATATATTTT.

The CDR3 nucleotides read TGTGCCAGCAGCTCCTCGGGGGAGGGGGAAAAACTGTTTTTT. Protein: CASSSSGEGEKLFF. The V and J genes are TRBV7-3 and TRBJ1-4; weak D call: TRBD1 (5 bases). This CDR3 contains 14 residues. The V and J ends lost 4 bases and 8 bases respectively, with 14 bases between them. Germline V gene sequence: CDR1 SGHTA, CDR2 FQGTGA.

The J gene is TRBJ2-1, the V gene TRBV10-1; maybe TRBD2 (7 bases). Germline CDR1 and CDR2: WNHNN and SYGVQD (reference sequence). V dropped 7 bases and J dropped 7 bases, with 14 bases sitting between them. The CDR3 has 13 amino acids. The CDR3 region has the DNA TGCGCCAGCACCTGGGGGGGCGGGAATGAGCAGTTCTTC. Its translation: CASTWGGGNEQFF.

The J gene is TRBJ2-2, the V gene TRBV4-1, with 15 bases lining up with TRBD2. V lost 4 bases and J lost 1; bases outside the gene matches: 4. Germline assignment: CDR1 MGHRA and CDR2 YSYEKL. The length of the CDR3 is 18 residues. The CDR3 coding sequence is TGCGCCAGCAGCCTAGGACTAGCGGGGGGGAAGAACACCGGGGAGCTGTTTTTT. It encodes CASSLGLAGGKNTGELFF.

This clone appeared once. The CDR3: CASSDLAGGQDTQYF. The CDR3, as DNA: TGTGCCAGCAGCGACCTAGCGGGGGGGCAAGATACGCAGTATTTT. The J gene is TRBJ2-3, the V gene TRBV9; 12 positions match TRBD2. The ends lost 3 bases at V and 5 bases at J; junction bases unmatched: 4. The CDR3 sequence is 15 residues long. Germline V gene sequence: CDR1 SGDLS, CDR2 YYNGEE.

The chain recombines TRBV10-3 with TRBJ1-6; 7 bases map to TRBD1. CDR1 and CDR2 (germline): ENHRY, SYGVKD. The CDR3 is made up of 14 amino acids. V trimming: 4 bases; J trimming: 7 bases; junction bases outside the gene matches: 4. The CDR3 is CAISVGQNNSPLHF. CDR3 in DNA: TGTGCCATCAGTGTGGGACAGAACAATTCACCCCTCCACTTT.

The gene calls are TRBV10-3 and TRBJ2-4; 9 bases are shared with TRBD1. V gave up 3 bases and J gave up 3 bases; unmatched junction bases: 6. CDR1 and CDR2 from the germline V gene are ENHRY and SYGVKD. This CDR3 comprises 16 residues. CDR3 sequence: CAISDGETGGKNIQYF. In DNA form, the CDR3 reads TGTGCCATCAGTGACGGTGAGACAGGGGGCAAAAACATTCAGTACTTC.

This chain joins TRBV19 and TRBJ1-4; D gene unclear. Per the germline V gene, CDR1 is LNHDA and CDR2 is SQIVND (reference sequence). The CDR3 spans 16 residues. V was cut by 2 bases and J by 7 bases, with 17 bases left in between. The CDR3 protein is CASSIIAAAPSEKLFF. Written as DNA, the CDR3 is TGTGCCAGTAGTATAATAGCGGCGGCCCCCAGTGAAAAACTGTTTTTT.

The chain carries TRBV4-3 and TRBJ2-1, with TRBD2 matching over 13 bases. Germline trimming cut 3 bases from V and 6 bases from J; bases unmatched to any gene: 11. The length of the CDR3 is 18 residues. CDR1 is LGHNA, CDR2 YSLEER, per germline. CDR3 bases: TGCGCCAGCAGCCAGGCTTATACTAGCGGGGGGGCCTCCAATGAGCAGTTCTTC. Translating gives CASSQAYTSGGASNEQFF.

CDR3 nucleotide sequence: TGTGCTAGTGGTCCGGGACAGGGGTTCACTGAAGCTTTCTTT. Translation: CASGPGQGFTEAFF. The gene calls are TRBV12-5 and TRBJ1-1; 10 positions match TRBD1. J lost 4 bases, V lost 5 bases, and 4 bases had no gene match. The length of the CDR3 is 14 residues. Germline loops: CDR1 LGHNT, CDR2 FRNRAP.

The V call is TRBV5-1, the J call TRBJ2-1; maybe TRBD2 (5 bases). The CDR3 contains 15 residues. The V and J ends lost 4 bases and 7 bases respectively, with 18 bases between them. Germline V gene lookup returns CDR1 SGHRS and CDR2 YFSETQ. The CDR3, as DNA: TGCGCCAGCAGCCCGGCGGGCCTAGACGGGAATGAGCAGTTCTTC. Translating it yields CASSPAGLDGNEQFF. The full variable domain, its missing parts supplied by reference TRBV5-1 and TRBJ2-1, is KAGVTQTPRYLIKTRGQQVTLSCSPISGHRSVSWYQQTPGQGLQFLFEYFSETQRNKGNFPGRFSGRQFSNSRSEMNVSTLELGDSALYLCASSPAGLDGNEQFFGPGTRLTVL.

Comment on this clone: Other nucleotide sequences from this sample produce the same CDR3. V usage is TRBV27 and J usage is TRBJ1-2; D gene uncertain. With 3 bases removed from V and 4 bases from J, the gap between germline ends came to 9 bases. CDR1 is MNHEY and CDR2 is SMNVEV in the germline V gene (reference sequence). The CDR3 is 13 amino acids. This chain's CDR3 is CASSFGGGYGYTF. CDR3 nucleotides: TGTGCCAGCAGTTTTGGAGGAGGCTATGGCTACACCTTC.

CDR3 amino acids: CAISGTQGADGYTF. The CDR3, as DNA: TGTGCCATCAGTGGGACCCAGGGGGCTGATGGCTACACCTTC. The V and J genes are TRBV10-3 and TRBJ1-2, with TRBD1 matching 8 bases. The CDR3 extends over 14 amino acids. Germline V gene sequence: CDR1 ENHRY, CDR2 SYGVKD. The V gene end was trimmed by 4 bases and the J gene end by 6 bases; junction bases not matched to a gene: 7.

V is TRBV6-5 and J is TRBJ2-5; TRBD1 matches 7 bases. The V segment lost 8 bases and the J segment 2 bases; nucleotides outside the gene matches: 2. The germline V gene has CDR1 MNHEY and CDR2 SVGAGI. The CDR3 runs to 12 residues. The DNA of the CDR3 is TGTGCCAGCCCGGGACAGCAAGAGACCCAGTACTTC. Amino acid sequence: CASPGQQETQYF.

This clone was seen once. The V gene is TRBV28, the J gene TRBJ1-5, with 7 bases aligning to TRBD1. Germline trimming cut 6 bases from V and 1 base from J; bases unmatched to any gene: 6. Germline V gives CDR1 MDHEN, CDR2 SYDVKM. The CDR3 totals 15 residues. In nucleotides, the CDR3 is TGTGCCAGCAGGCGGACAGGAGAAAGCAATCAGCCCCAGCATTTT. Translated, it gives CASRRTGESNQPQHF.

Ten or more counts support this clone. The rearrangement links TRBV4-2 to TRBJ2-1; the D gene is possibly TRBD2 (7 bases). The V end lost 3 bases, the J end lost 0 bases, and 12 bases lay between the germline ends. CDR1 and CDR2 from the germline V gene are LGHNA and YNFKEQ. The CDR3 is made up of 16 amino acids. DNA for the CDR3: TGTGCCAGCAGCCAGGGGGGGGGCCACTCCTACAATGAGCAGTTCTTC. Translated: CASSQGGGHSYNEQFF.

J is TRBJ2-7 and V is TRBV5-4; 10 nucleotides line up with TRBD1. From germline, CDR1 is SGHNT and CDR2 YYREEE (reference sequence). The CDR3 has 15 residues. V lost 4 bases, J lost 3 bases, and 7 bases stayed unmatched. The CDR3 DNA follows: TGTGCCAGCAGCCTTCCGGGACAGGGGATCTACGAGCAGTACTTC. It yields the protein CASSLPGQGIYEQYF.

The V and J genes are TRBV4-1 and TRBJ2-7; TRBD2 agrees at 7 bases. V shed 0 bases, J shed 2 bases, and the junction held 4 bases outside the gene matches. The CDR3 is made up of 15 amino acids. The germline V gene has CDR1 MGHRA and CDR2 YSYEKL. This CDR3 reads CASSQEIGTTYEQYF. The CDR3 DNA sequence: TGCGCCAGCAGCCAAGAGATAGGGACTACCTACGAGCAGTACTTC.

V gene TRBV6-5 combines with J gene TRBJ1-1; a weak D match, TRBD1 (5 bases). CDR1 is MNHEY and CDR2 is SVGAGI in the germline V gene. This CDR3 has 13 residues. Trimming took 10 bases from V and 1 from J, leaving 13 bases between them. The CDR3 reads CATVGASNTEAFF. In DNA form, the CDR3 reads TGTGCCACCGTAGGGGCATCGAACACTGAAGCTTTCTTT.

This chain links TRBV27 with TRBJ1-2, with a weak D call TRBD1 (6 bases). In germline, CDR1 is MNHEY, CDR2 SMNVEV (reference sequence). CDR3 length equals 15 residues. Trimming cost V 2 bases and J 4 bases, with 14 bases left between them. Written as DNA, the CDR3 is TGTGCCAGCAGTTTAGCGGGGGGGCGCATCTATGGCTACACCTTC. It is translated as CASSLAGGRIYGYTF.